These 10 T cell receptor beta chains came from one sample sequenced in a study of blood T cell repertoires in COVID-19. Using immunoSEQ multiplex PCR, the repertoire was profiled, and TCRdb retains in-frame clones only, with some absent. The sample shows approximately 88,000 clones, over 65% of them seen only once. The sequencing sample was made of peripheral blood. These receptors were taken from an older woman with acute or convalescent COVID-19.

The chain is built from TRBV11-2 and TRBJ2-1; 15 nucleotides line up with TRBD2. The ends lost 3 bases at V and 9 bases at J; junction bases unmatched: 9. CDR3 size: 17 residues. Germline V gene data show CDR1 as SGHAT and CDR2 as FQNNGV. For the CDR3, the DNA is TGTGCCAGCAGCTTGGGACTAGCGGGAGGTGGAGGAGGTGAGCAGTTCTTC. It encodes CASSLGLAGGGGGEQFF.

The chain recombines TRBV2 with TRBJ2-3; D unresolved. The germline CDR1 and CDR2 sequences are SNHLY and FYNNEI. The CDR3 contains 11 residues. V lost 5 bases to trimming and J lost 6 bases, with 6 bases between them. CDR3 bases: TGTGCCAGCAGTACCGGGGATACGCAGTATTTT. Protein: CASSTGDTQYF.

This clone was recorded once. Other DNA sequences within the sample encode an identical CDR3. The J gene is TRBJ1-4, the V gene TRBV5-1; 9 bases are shared with TRBD1. V lost 0 bases, J lost 2 bases, and 2 bases stayed unmatched. Germline CDR1 reads SGHRS; CDR2 reads YFSETQ. The CDR3 is 16 residues long. CDR3 amino acids: CASSLGDRATNEKLFF. CDR3 DNA: TGCGCCAGCAGCTTGGGGGACAGGGCCACTAATGAAAAACTGTTTTTT. Supplemented by reference TRBV5-1 and TRBJ1-4, the full variable domain reads KAGVTQTPRYLIKTRGQQVTLSCSPISGHRSVSWYQQTPGQGLQFLFEYFSETQRNKGNFPGRFSGRQFSNSRSEMNVSTLELGDSALYLCASSLGDRATNEKLFFGSGTQLSVL.

The genes are TRBV24-1 and TRBJ2-2, with TRBD1 matching 9 bases. This CDR3 comprises 17 residues. Germline V gives CDR1 KGHDR, CDR2 SFDVKD. J gave up 4 bases and V 4 bases, and 9 bases lay outside the gene matches. The CDR3 DNA reads as TGTGCCACCAGTGAAACCGGGACAGGGTCTGGCACCGGGGAGCTGTTTTTT. Encoded protein: CATSETGTGSGTGELFF.

V and J are TRBV27 and TRBJ2-2, with 10 bases fitting TRBD2. The germline V gene has CDR1 MNHEY and CDR2 SMNVEV (reference sequence). CDR3 length: 15 residues. V dropped 2 bases and J dropped 6; count of bases not matched to a gene: 3. The CDR3 sequence: CASSLQREGSGELFF. DNA of the CDR3: TGTGCCAGCAGTTTACAGCGGGAGGGTTCCGGGGAGCTGTTTTTT.

In nucleotides, the CDR3 is TGTGCCAGCAGTTACCTGACGGGACAGGGGACGCGATACACTGAAGCTTTCTTT. This codes for CASSYLTGQGTRYTEAFF. The chain links TRBV6-2 or TRBV6-3 to TRBJ1-1, with TRBD1 identical over 10 bases. After removal of 2 bases from V and 3 bases from J, the junction contained 12 bases not matched to a gene. Germline CDR1 and CDR2: MNHEY and SVGEGT. This CDR3 is built from 18 residues.

The V and J genes are TRBV6-4 and TRBJ2-3, with a weak D call TRBD1 (6 bases). V was cut by 0 bases and J by 0 bases, with 10 bases left in between. Germline values: CDR1 MRHNA, CDR2 SNTAGT. This CDR3 is built from 16 residues. The CDR3 spells CASSDSGGASTDTQYF. Here the CDR3 DNA reads TGTGCCAGCAGTGACTCAGGGGGAGCTAGCACAGATACGCAGTATTTT.

This chain links TRBV9 with TRBJ1-2, with 7 bases matching TRBD1. With V trimmed by 0 bases and J by 4 bases, 3 bases remained unmatched. The CDR3 is 14 residues long. Per the germline V gene, CDR1 is SGDLS and CDR2 is YYNGEE. The CDR3 coding sequence is TGTGCCAGCAGCGTAGAACAGGGGACCTATGGCTACACCTTC. Its protein product is CASSVEQGTYGYTF.

The genes are TRBV11-2 and TRBJ2-7; the match to TRBD1 covers 8 bases. Trimming removed 5 bases from V and 4 bases from J; junction bases left unmatched: 7. The germline CDR1 and CDR2 sequences are SGHAT and FQNNGV. CDR3 length: 14 residues. CDR3 DNA: TGTGCCAGCAGCCTCGGACAGGGCGGGTACGAGCAGTACGTC. The encoded protein is CASSLGQGGYEQYV.

The chain joins TRBV4-1 to TRBJ1-2; the D gene is possibly TRBD1 (6 bases). Germline CDR1 and CDR2: MGHRA and YSYEKL. The CDR3 contains 16 residues. Trimming removed 0 bases at V and 3 bases at J, with 14 bases between. The CDR3 reads CASSQDQNKGDYGYTF. CDR3 coding DNA: TGCGCCAGCAGCCAAGATCAAAACAAGGGGGACTATGGCTACACCTTC.